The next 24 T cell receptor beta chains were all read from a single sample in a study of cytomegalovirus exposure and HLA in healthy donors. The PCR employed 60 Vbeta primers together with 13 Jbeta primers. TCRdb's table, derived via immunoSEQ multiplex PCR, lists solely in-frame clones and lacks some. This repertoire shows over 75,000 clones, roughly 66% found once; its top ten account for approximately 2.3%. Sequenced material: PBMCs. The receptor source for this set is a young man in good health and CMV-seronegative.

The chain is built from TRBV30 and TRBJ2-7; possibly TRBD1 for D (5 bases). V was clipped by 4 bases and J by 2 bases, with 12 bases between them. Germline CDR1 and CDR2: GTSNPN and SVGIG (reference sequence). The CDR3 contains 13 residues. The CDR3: CAWIRSGPYEQYF. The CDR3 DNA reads TGTGCCTGGATACGGTCAGGGCCCTACGAGCAGTACTTC.

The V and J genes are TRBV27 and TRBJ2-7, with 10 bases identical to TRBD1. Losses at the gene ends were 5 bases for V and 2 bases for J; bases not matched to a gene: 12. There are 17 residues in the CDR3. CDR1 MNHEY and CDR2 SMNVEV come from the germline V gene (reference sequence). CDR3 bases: TGTGCCAGCAGTCCCTCATATCTGGGACAGGGGACCTACGAGCAGTACTTC. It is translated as CASSPSYLGQGTYEQYF.

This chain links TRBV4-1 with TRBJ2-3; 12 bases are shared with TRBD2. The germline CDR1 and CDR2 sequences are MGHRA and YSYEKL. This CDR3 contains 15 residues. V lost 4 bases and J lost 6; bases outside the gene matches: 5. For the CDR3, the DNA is TGCGCCAGCAGCCTAAGACTAGCGGGGGCCGATACGCAGTATTTT. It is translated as CASSLRLAGADTQYF.

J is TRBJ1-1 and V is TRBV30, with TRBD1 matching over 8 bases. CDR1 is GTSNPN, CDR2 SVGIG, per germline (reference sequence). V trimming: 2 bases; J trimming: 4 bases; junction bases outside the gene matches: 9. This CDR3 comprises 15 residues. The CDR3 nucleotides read TGTGCCTGGAGTTTGCCAGGGGGCTGGGGCACTGAAGCTTTCTTT. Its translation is CAWSLPGGWGTEAFF.

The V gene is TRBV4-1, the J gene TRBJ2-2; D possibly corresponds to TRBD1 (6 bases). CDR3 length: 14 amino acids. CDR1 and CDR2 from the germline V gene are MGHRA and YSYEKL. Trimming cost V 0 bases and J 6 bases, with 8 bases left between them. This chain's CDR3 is CASSQDWGPGELFF. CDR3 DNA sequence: TGCGCCAGCAGCCAAGATTGGGGGCCCGGGGAGCTGTTTTTT.

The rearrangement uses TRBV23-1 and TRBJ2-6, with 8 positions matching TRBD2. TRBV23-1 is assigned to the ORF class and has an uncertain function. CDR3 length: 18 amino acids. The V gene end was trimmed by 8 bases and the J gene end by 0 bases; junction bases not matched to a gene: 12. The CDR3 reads CASLIYEAGGSGANVLTF. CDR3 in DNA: TGCGCCAGCCTCATCTACGAGGCGGGGGGCTCTGGGGCCAACGTCCTGACTTTC.

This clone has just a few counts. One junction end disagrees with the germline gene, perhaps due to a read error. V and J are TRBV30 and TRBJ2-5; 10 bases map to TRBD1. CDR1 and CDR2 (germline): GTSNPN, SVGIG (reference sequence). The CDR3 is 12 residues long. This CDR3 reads CAWRDRGPARHF. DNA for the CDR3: TGTGCCTGGAGAGACAGGGGGCCCGCGAGGCACTTC.

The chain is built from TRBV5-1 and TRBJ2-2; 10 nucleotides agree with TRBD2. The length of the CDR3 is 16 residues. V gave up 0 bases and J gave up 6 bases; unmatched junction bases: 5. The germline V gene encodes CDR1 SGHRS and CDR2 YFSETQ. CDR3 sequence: CASSLELAGMSGELFF. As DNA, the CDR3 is TGCGCCAGCAGCTTGGAACTAGCGGGAATGTCCGGGGAGCTGTTTTTT.

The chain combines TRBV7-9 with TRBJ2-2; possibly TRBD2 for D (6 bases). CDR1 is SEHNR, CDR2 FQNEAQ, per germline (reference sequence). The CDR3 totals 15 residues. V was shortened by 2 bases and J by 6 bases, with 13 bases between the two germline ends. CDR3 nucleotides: TGTGCCAGCAGCTTAATGTGGAGGGGCTCCGGGGAGCTGTTTTTT. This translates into CASSLMWRGSGELFF.

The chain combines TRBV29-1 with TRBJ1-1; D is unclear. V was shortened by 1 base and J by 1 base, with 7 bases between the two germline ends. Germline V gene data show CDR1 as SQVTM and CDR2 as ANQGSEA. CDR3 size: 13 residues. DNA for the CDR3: TGCAGCGTTGAAGTTTTCCAGAACACTGAAGCTTTCTTT. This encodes CSVEVFQNTEAFF.

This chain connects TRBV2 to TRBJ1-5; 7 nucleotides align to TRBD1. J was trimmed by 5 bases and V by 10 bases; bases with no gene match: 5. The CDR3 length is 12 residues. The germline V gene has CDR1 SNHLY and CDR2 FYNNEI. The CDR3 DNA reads TGTGCCATTGGGACAGAGTATCAGCCCCAGCATTTT. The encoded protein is CAIGTEYQPQHF. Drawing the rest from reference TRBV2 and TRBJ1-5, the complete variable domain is EPEVTQTPSHQVTQMGQEVILRCVPISNHLYFYWYRQILGQKVEFLVSFYNNEISEKSEIFDDQFSVERPDGSNFTLKIRSTKLEDSAMYFCAIGTEYQPQHFGDGTRLSIL.

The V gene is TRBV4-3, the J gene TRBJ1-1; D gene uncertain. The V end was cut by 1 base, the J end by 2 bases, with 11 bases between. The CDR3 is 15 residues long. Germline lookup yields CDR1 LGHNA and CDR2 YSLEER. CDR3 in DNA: TGCGCCAGCAGCCAAGTCCTAGTCCTAAACACTGAAGCTTTCTTT. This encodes CASSQVLVLNTEAFF.

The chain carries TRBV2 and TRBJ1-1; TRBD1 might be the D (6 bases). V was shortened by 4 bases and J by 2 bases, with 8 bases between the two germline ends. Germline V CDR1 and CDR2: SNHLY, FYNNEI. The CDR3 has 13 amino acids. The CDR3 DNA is TGTGCCAGCAGTGCACAGGGAAACACTGAAGCTTTCTTT. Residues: CASSAQGNTEAFF.

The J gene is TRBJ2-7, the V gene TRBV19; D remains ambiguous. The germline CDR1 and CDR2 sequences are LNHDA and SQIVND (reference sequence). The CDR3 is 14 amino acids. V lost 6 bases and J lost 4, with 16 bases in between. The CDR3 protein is CASSMEQGPYEQYF. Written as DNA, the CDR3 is TGTGCCAGTAGCATGGAGCAAGGCCCGTACGAGCAGTACTTC. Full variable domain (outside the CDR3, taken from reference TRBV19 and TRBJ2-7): DGGITQSPKYLFRKEGQNVTLSCEQNLNHDAMYWYRQDPGQGLRLIYYSQIVNDFQKGDIAEGYSVSREKKESFPLTVTSAQKNPTAFYLCASSMEQGPYEQYFGPGTRLTVT.

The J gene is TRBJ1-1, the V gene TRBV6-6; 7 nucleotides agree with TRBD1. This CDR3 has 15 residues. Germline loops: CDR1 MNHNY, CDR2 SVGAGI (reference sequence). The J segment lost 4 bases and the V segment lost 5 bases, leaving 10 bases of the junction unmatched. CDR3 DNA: TGTGCCAGCAGTGACCGACAGGGAACGAGCACTGAAGCTTTCTTT. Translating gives CASSDRQGTSTEAFF.

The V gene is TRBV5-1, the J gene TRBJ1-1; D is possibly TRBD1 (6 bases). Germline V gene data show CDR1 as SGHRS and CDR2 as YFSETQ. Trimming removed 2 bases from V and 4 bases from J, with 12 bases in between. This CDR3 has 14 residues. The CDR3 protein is CASSFRGYGTEAFF. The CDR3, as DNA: TGCGCCAGCAGCTTCAGGGGATACGGCACTGAAGCTTTCTTT.

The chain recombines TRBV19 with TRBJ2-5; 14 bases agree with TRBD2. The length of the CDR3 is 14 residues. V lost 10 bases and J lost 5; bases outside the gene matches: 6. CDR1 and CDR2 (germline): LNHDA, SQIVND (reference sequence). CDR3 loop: CATRLAGGRETQYF. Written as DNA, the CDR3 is TGTGCCACTAGACTAGCGGGGGGGAGGGAGACCCAGTACTTC.

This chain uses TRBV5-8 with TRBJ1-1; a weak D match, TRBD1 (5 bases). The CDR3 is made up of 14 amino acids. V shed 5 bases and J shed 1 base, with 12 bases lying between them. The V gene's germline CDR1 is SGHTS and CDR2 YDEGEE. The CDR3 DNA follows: TGTGCCAGCAGAAGACAGCTTCCGAACACTGAAGCTTTCTTT. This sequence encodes CASRRQLPNTEAFF.

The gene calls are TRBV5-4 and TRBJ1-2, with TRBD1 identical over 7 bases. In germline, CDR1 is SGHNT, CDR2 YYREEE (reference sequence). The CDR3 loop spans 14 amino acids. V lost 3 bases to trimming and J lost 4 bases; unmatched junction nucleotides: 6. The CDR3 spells CASSSMTGIYGYTF. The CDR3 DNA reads TGTGCCAGCAGCTCAATGACAGGGATCTATGGCTACACCTTC. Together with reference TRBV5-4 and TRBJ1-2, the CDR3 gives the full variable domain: ETGVTQSPTHLIKTRGQQVTLRCSSQSGHNTVSWYQQALGQGPQFIFQYYREEENGRGNFPPRFSGLQFPNYSSELNVNALELDDSALYLCASSSMTGIYGYTFGSGTRLTVV.

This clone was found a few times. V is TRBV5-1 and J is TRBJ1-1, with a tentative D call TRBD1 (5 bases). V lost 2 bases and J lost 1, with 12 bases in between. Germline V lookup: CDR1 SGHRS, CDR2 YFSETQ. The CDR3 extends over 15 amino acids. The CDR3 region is CASSFDDSQNTEAFF. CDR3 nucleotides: TGCGCCAGCAGCTTTGATGACAGCCAGAACACTGAAGCTTTCTTT.

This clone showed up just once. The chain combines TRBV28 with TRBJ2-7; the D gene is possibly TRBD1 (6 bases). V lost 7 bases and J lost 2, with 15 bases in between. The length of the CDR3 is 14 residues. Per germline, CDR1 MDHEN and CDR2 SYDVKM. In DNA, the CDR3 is TGTGCCAGCATCTCAACAGGGTCGACCTACGAGCAGTACTTC. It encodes CASISTGSTYEQYF.

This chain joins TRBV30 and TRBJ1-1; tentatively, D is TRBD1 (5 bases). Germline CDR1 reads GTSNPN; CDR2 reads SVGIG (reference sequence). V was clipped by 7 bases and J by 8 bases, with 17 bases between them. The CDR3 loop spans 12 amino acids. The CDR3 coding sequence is TGTGCCTTTTCTAGTGTTGGGGGGGAAGCTTTCTTT. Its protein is CAFSSVGGEAFF.

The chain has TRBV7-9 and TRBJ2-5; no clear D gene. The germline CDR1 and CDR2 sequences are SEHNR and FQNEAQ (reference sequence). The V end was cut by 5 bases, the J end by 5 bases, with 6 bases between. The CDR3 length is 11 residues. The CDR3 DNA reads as TGTGCCAGCAGCCCCCGGGAGACCCAGTACTTC. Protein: CASSPRETQYF.

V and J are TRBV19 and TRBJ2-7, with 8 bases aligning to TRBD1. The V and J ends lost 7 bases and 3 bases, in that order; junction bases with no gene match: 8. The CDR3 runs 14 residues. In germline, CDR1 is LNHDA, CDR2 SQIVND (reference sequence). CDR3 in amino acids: CASKEDRDGYEQYF. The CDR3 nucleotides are TGTGCCAGTAAGGAGGACAGGGATGGCTACGAGCAGTACTTC.